The 17 T cell receptor beta chains in this list originate from one sample, sequenced in a study of blood T cell repertoires in COVID-19. The data were produced by immunoSEQ multiplex PCR, yet TCRdb's version contains in-frame clones alone and is incomplete. The sample contains 360,000 or so clones, more than 70% of which appear only once. Sequenced: peripheral blood. All receptors derive from an older woman with COVID-19, enrolled during active disease.

The rearrangement links TRBV18 to TRBJ2-3; TRBD2 is a possible D gene (6 bases). Per the germline V gene, CDR1 is KGHSH and CDR2 is LQKENI. The CDR3 loop spans 13 amino acids. The V end lost 5 bases, the J end lost 0 bases, and 6 bases lay between the germline ends. The chain's CDR3 is CASSAGSTDTQYF. Written as DNA, the CDR3 is TGTGCCAGCTCAGCGGGGAGCACAGATACGCAGTATTTT. Supplemented by reference TRBV18 and TRBJ2-3, the full variable domain reads NAGVMQNPRHLVRRRGQEARLRCSPMKGHSHVYWYRQLPEEGLKFMVYLQKENIIDESGMPKERFSAEFPKEGPSILRIQQVVRGDSAAYFCASSAGSTDTQYFGPGTRLTVL.

This clone was observed a single time. The chain recombines TRBV6-1 with TRBJ1-6, with 7 bases identical to TRBD1. Germline CDR1 reads MNHNS; CDR2 reads SASEGT. Losses at the gene ends were 2 bases for V and 8 bases for J; bases not matched to a gene: 9. This CDR3 has 16 residues. CDR3 in amino acids: CASSENAGQKYSPLHF. The CDR3, as DNA: TGTGCCAGCAGTGAAAATGCGGGACAGAAATATTCACCCCTCCACTTT.

This clone came up a few times. CDR3 DNA sequence: TGTGCCAGCAGCCAAAGGACAGGGGCCTACGAGCAGTACTTC. Translating it yields CASSQRTGAYEQYF. The chain combines TRBV4-2 with TRBJ2-7; 9 bases are shared with TRBD1. CDR1 LGHNA and CDR2 YNFKEQ come from the germline V gene. The CDR3 extends over 14 amino acids. The J segment lost 2 bases and the V segment lost 2 bases, leaving 1 base of the junction unmatched.

The J gene is TRBJ1-1, the V gene TRBV19; TRBD1 agrees at 9 bases. CDR3 length: 15 residues. CDR1 and CDR2 from the germline V gene are LNHDA and SQIVND (reference sequence). The J segment lost 4 bases and the V segment lost 5 bases, leaving 8 bases of the junction unmatched. The CDR3 DNA sequence: TGTGCCAGTAGTTACAGGGGGCATTACGGCACTGAAGCTTTCTTT. Protein sequence: CASSYRGHYGTEAFF.

The chain is built from TRBV6-1 and TRBJ1-2; D unresolved. Germline V CDR1 and CDR2: MNHNS, SASEGT. The V end was cut by 0 bases, the J end by 4 bases, with 12 bases between. The CDR3 is 15 amino acids. CDR3 loop: CASSEAPGSPYGYTF. The CDR3 coding sequence is TGTGCCAGCAGTGAAGCACCCGGGTCTCCCTATGGCTACACCTTC.

CDR3 loop: CASSLSRNQPQHF. The CDR3 DNA follows: TGTGCCAGCAGCTTATCCAGAAATCAGCCCCAGCATTTT. The rearrangement joins TRBV7-9 to TRBJ1-5; D uncertain. The CDR3 is 13 amino acids. CDR1 and CDR2 (germline): SEHNR, FQNEAQ (reference sequence). V shed 2 bases and J shed 4 bases, with 6 bases lying between them.

The chain combines TRBV7-2 with TRBJ2-1; D perhaps matches TRBD1 (6 bases). There are 12 residues in the CDR3. Germline V gives CDR1 SGHTA, CDR2 FQGNSA. V lost 4 bases and J lost 10, with 11 bases in between. CDR3 DNA: TGTGCCAGCAGCTCGCAGGGGCGGGAGCAGTTCTTC. Protein: CASSSQGREQFF.

The chain combines TRBV12-3 or TRBV12-4 with TRBJ1-4; 8 nucleotides match TRBD1. J was trimmed by 8 bases and V by 7 bases; bases with no gene match: 6. The CDR3 spans 13 residues. The CDR3 DNA reads TGTGCCAGCACTGGACAGGGAGACGAAAAACTGTTTTTT. Translating it yields CASTGQGDEKLFF.

The chain combines TRBV7-3 with TRBJ1-2; TRBD1 might be the D (5 bases). Between the trimmed V and J ends, which lost 4 bases and 3 bases, there was a span of 15 bases. From germline, CDR1 is SGHTA and CDR2 FQGTGA. The CDR3 contains 15 residues. The DNA for the CDR3 is TGTGCCAGCAGCTGGGGCGGGGTGGCTGACTATGGCTACACCTTC. This encodes CASSWGGVADYGYTF.

In nucleotides, the CDR3 is TGTGCCATCAGTGAGGCCCCCGGGGGGTACACCTACGAGCAGTACTTC. Translated: CAISEAPGGYTYEQYF. The chain couples TRBV10-3 to TRBJ2-7; TRBD2 agrees at 7 bases. Germline assignment: CDR1 ENHRY and CDR2 SYGVKD. The CDR3 covers 16 residues. With V trimmed by 2 bases and J by 2 bases, 9 bases remained unmatched.

The chain carries TRBV3-1 (or the pseudogene TRBV3-2) and TRBJ1-2, with D possibly matching TRBD1 (5 bases). Germline V gives CDR1 LGHDT, CDR2 YNNKEL (reference sequence). The CDR3 extends over 13 amino acids. Deletions cut 7 bases from V and 4 bases from J, with 13 bases between. For the CDR3, the DNA is TGTGCCAGCAATTCCGGGACTATCTATGGCTACACCTTC. Encoded protein: CASNSGTIYGYTF.

V usage is TRBV5-1 and J usage is TRBJ1-1, with D tentatively TRBD1 (6 bases). Germline loops: CDR1 SGHRS, CDR2 YFSETQ. V was shortened by 4 bases and J by 1 base, with 14 bases between the two germline ends. The CDR3 runs to 15 residues. The CDR3 here is CASSLAGAQNTEAFF. The CDR3 DNA reads as TGCGCCAGCAGCCTCGCGGGGGCTCAGAACACTGAAGCTTTCTTT.

The sample holds a few counts of this clone. V usage is TRBV2 and J usage is TRBJ1-2, with 9 bases fitting TRBD1. CDR1 and CDR2 (germline): SNHLY, FYNNEI. Germline trimming cut 4 bases from V and 0 bases from J; bases unmatched to any gene: 3. The CDR3 is made up of 15 amino acids. The DNA for the CDR3 is TGTGCCAGCAGTGCCGGACAGGGGCCTAACTATGGCTACACCTTC. This translates into CASSAGQGPNYGYTF.

The J gene is TRBJ2-1, the V gene TRBV7-3; perhaps TRBD1 as D (5 bases). V shed 5 bases and J shed 4 bases, with 12 bases lying between them. This CDR3 comprises 14 residues. Germline V gene sequence: CDR1 SGHTA, CDR2 FQGTGA. The CDR3 sequence: CASSPVGQYNEQFF. CDR3 nucleotide sequence: TGTGCCAGCAGCCCCGTGGGGCAGTACAATGAGCAGTTCTTC.

The chain recombines TRBV27 with TRBJ2-7; TRBD1 agrees at 10 bases. CDR3 length: 17 residues. Germline values: CDR1 MNHEY, CDR2 SMNVEV (reference sequence). Unmatched junction bases numbered 10, after V lost 1 base and J lost 4 bases. CDR3 loop: CASSLFGETGGSYEQYF. The CDR3 DNA follows: TGTGCCAGCAGTTTATTCGGGGAGACAGGGGGCTCTTACGAGCAGTACTTC.

This chain joins TRBV7-3 and TRBJ1-2; 9 nucleotides line up with TRBD1. Germline-derived CDR1 and CDR2 are SGHTA and FQGTGA. The J segment lost 5 bases and the V segment lost 2 bases, leaving 0 bases of the junction unmatched. The CDR3 contains 13 residues. Here the CDR3 DNA reads TGTGCCAGCAGCTTAGACAGGGGGTATGGCTACACCTTC. Its translation is CASSLDRGYGYTF.

The gene calls are TRBV5-1 and TRBJ2-1; 8 nucleotides agree with TRBD2. The CDR3 has 16 residues. With 0 bases clipped from V and 7 bases from J, the junction kept 9 bases outside the gene matches. Germline CDR1 is SGHRS and CDR2 is YFSETQ. The CDR3 DNA reads TGCGCCAGCAGCTTGGCGGGGGGGACCTCAGGGAATGAGCAGTTCTTC. Its protein is CASSLAGGTSGNEQFF.